This T cell receptor beta chain was retrieved from a study of blood T cell repertoires in COVID-19. Study-level background: Material from acute and convalescent COVID-19 was sourced from the United States, Italy and Spain.

Only in-frame clones appear in the TCRdb table, and some are missing; sequencing was by immunoSEQ multiplex PCR. This repertoire shows some 190,000 clones, more than 75% found once; its top ten account for approximately 16%. Participants reported their clinical history, and cohort assignment relied on those reports. Germline CDR1 reads MGHRA; CDR2 reads YSYEKL. The V end lost 1 base, the J end lost 2 bases, and 8 bases lay between the germline ends. CDR3 length equals 14 residues. Sequencing was done on a sample of PBMCs or T cells enriched from blood (not recorded which). The TCR originated in a woman between 45 and 65 years old with acute COVID-19. The chain is built from TRBV4-1 and TRBJ2-5, with D possibly matching TRBD2 (6 bases). The CDR3 spells CASSQGLGQETQYF. Here the CDR3 DNA reads TGCGCCAGCAGCCAAGGACTAGGACAAGAGACCCAGTACTTC.